The subject of this entry is one TCR beta chain. Its specificity is not known. Germline CDR1 and CDR2: SGHDT and YYEEEE. The CDR3 contains 17 residues. V shed 1 base, J shed 1 base, and the junction held 7 bases outside the gene matches. These data originate in a study of cytomegalovirus exposure and HLA in healthy donors. Study as a whole: Caucasian-associated ancestry cluster membership applied to around 76% of some 400 genotyped donors.

General study results and limits: The study reported that TCR beta sequences accurately predicted HLA-A and HLA-B alleles in most subjects. On later analysis, the bulk of CMV-associated TCR beta chains appeared to be HLA-restricted.

Researchers ran the PCR with 60 Vbeta and 13 Jbeta primers. Method: immunoSEQ multiplex PCR; TCRdb's copy keeps in-frame clones and lacks some. The sample yields about 200,000 clones, around 80% seen once. The chain carries TRBV5-6 and TRBJ2-4; 8 nucleotides agree with TRBD1. The TCR comes from a man between 25 and 39 years old in good health and CMV-seronegative. Sample: PBMCs. CDR3 residues: CASSLQAGGIAKNIQYF. In nucleotides, the CDR3 is TGTGCCAGCAGCTTGCAGGCAGGGGGCATTGCCAAAAACATTCAGTACTTC.